These T cell receptor beta chains were read from a single sample in a study of blood T cell repertoires in COVID-19. The protocol was immunoSEQ multiplex PCR, while the TCRdb copy is restricted to in-frame clones and leaves out a portion. The sample lists under 200,000 clones; around 87% were seen once. The sample taken for sequencing was peripheral blood. The receptors come from a woman in her 70s with COVID-19, enrolled during active disease. Both conserved end residues are trimmed from each CDR3. The D gene is left open where the match is weak.

V: TRBV6-5
D: -
CDR3: ASTLPRGSYEQY

V: TRBV6-1
D: TRBD1
CDR3: ASSGYRGSNTGELF

V: TRBV2
D: TRBD1
CDR3: ASSEGPRTGKFEAF

V: TRBV2
D: -
CDR3: ASSELVANTEAF

V: TRBV2
D: TRBD1
CDR3: ASRTGGNQPQH

V: TRBV27
D: TRBD1
CDR3: ASSTHRGQVSGANVLT

V: TRBV5-1
D: TRBD2
CDR3: ASSVTSGGTYNEQF

V: TRBV30
D: -
CDR3: AWTRGNTEAF

V: TRBV2
D: -
CDR3: ASSERGGRGNEKLF

V: TRBV29-1
D: TRBD1
CDR3: SVATLHRGGTEAF

V: TRBV29-1
D: TRBD1
CDR3: SFDRGGAEAF

V: TRBV9
D: TRBD1
CDR3: ASRFGQASPYGYT

V: TRBV6-1
D: TRBD1
CDR3: ASSPTGGRNTEAF

V: TRBV5-1
D: TRBD2
CDR3: ASSIGTSGGLNEQF

V: TRBV18
D: -
CDR3: ASSPGGKGNEQF

V: TRBV7-9
D: TRBD1
CDR3: ASSPPTGRDEQY

V: TRBV28
D: -
CDR3: ASSPPGGLPDTQY

V: TRBV6-6
D: TRBD1
CDR3: ASNFDPGQAVIEAF

V: TRBV7-2
D: TRBD1
CDR3: ASSRTGRNEKLF

V: TRBV18
D: TRBD1
CDR3: ASSPVPTGTGDGYT

V: TRBV11-1
D: TRBD2
CDR3: ASSRPGGRGTDTQY

V: TRBV30
D: TRBD1
CDR3: AWRLQGSYEQY

V: TRBV3-1/TRBV3-2
D: -
CDR3: ASSQDRGLGNTEAF

V: TRBV5-5
D: -
CDR3: ASSFALSQAFLYGYT

V: TRBV2
D: -
CDR3: ASSLYRGASYEQY

V: TRBV3-1/TRBV3-2
D: TRBD1
CDR3: ASSRPGQGIETQY

V: TRBV6-5
D: -
CDR3: ASIQMTENTEAF

V: TRBV30
D: -
CDR3: AWEEMGNTGELF

V: TRBV2
D: -
CDR3: ASSADSGSSPLH

V: TRBV9
D: TRBD2
CDR3: ASSPRLALPSSYEQY

V: TRBV7-3
D: TRBD1
CDR3: ASSFSITGTGGPGELF

V: TRBV7-9
D: -
CDR3: ASSSPAGGYNEQF

V: TRBV3-1/TRBV3-2
D: -
CDR3: ASSQGGRGGYEQY

V: TRBV7-6
D: -
CDR3: ASSVLLGGTQETQY

V: TRBV2
D: TRBD2
CDR3: ASSRTSGPLTDTQY